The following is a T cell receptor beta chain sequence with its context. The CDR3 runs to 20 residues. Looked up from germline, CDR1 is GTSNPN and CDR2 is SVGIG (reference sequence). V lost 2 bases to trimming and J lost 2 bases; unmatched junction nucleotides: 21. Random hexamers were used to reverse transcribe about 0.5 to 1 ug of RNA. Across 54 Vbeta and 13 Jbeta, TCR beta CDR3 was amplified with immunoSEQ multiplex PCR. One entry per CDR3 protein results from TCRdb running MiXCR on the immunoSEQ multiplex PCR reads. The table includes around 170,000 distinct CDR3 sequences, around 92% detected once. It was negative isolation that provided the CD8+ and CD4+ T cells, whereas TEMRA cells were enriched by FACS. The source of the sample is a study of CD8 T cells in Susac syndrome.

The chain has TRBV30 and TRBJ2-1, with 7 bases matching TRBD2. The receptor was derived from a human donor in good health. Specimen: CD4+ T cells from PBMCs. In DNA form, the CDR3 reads TGTGCCTGGAGTCCACTGTACCGCCGACTAGCCCTAAAGGCCTACAATGAGCAGTTCTTC. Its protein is CAWSPLYRRLALKAYNEQFF.